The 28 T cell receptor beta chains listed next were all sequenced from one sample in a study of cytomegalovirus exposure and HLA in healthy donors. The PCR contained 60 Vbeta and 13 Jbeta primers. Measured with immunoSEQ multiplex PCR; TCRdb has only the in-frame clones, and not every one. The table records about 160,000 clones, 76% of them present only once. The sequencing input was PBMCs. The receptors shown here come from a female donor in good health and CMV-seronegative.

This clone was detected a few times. This chain's CDR3 is CAIAGQPNSPLHF. In DNA form, the CDR3 reads TGTGCCATAGCTGGACAGCCTAATTCACCCCTCCACTTT. The gene calls are TRBV2 and TRBJ1-6; D may be TRBD1 (6 bases). From germline, CDR1 is SNHLY and CDR2 FYNNEI. The CDR3 is 13 residues long. The V end was cut by 10 bases, the J end by 6 bases, with 13 bases between.

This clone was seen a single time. The CDR3 spells CASSEGDRGNYGYTF. CDR3 bases: TGTGCCAGCAGTGAAGGGGACAGGGGCAACTATGGCTACACCTTC. This sequence joins TRBV6-1 and TRBJ1-2; 10 bases map to TRBD1. Germline values: CDR1 MNHNS, CDR2 SASEGT. With V trimmed by 1 base and J by 2 bases, 1 base remained unmatched. The CDR3 has 15 amino acids.

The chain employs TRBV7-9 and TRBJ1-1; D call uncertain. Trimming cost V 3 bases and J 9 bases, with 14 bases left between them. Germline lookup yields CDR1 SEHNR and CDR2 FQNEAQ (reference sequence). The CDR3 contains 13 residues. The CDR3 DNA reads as TGTGCCAGCAGCTTCGATACTAACACCCAAGCTTTCTTT. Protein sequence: CASSFDTNTQAFF.

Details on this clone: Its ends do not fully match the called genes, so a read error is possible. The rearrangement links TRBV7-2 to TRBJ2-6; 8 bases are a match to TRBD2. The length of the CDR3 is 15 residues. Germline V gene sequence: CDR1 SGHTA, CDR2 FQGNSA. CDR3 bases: TGTGCCAGCAGCCCCAGCGGGAGTGGGGCCAACGGCCTGACTTTC. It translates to CASSPSGSGANGLTF.

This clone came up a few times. CDR3 protein: CASSPKGQGATEAFF. CDR3 bases: TGTGCCAGCAGCCCTAAGGGACAGGGGGCCACTGAAGCTTTCTTT. The genes are TRBV7-9 and TRBJ1-1; 12 bases map to TRBD1. Looked up from germline, CDR1 is SEHNR and CDR2 is FQNEAQ (reference sequence). The CDR3 is made up of 15 amino acids. V shed 5 bases, J shed 4 bases, and the junction held 5 bases outside the gene matches.

CDR3 amino acids: CASSLSRETQYF. The CDR3 DNA sequence: TGCGCCAGCAGCCTGTCCCGGGAGACCCAGTACTTC. The chain links TRBV5-1 to TRBJ2-5, with D unclear. Trimming shortened V by 4 bases and J by 5 bases, and 9 bases separated the two germline ends. This CDR3 is 12 amino acids long. The germline gives CDR1 SGHRS, CDR2 YFSETQ. The variable domain in full, completed from reference TRBV5-1 and TRBJ2-5, reads KAGVTQTPRYLIKTRGQQVTLSCSPISGHRSVSWYQQTPGQGLQFLFEYFSETQRNKGNFPGRFSGRQFSNSRSEMNVSTLELGDSALYLCASSLSRETQYFGPGTRLLVL.

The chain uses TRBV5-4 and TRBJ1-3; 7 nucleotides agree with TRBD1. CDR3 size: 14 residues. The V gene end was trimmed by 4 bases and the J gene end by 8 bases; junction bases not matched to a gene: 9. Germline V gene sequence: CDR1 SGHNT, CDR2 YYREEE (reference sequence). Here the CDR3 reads CASSPGTEGYTIYF. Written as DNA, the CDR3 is TGTGCCAGCAGCCCTGGGACAGAGGGGTACACCATATATTTT.

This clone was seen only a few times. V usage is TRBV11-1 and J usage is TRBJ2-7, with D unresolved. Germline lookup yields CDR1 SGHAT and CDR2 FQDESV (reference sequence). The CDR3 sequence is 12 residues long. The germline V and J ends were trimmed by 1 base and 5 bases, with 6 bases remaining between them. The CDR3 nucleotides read TGTGCCAGCAGCTTAGACTATCACGAGCAGTACTTC. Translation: CASSLDYHEQYF.

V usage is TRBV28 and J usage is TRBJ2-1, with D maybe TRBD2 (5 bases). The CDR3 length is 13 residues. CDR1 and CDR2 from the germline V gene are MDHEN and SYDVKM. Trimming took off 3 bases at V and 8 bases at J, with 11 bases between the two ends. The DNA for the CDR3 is TGTGCCAGCAGTTTCGTCGAGGGTCATGAGCAGTTCTTC. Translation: CASSFVEGHEQFF.

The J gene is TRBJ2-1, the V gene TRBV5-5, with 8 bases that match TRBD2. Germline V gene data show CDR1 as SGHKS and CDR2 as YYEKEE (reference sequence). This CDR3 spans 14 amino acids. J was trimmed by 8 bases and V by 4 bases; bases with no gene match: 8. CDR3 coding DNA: TGTGCCAGCAGCGCGGGACTAGTCGGTTATGAGCAGTTCTTC. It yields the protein CASSAGLVGYEQFF.

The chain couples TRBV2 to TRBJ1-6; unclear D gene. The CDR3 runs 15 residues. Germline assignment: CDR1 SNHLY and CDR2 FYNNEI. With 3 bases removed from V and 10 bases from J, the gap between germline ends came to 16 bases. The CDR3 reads CASSDPRRLSSPLHF. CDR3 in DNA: TGTGCCAGCAGTGACCCACGGCGGTTGAGCTCACCCCTCCACTTT.

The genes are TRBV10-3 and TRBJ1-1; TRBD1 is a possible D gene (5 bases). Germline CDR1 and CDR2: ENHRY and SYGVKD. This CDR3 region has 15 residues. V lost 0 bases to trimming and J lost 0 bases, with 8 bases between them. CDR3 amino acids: CAISESGLLNTEAFF. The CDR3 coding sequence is TGTGCCATCAGTGAGTCGGGGCTGCTGAACACTGAAGCTTTCTTT.

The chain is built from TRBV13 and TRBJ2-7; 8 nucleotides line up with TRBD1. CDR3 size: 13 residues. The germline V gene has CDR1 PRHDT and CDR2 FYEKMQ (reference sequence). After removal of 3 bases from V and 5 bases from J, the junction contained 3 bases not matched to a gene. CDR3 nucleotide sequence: TGTGCCAGCAGCTTGACAGGGGTCCACGAGCAGTACTTC. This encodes CASSLTGVHEQYF.

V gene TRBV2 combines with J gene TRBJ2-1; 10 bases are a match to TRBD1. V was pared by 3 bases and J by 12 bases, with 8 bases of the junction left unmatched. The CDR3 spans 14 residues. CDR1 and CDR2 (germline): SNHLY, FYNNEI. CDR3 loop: CASSDGTGVPAQFF. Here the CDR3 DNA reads TGTGCCAGCAGTGACGGGACAGGGGTGCCCGCGCAGTTCTTC.

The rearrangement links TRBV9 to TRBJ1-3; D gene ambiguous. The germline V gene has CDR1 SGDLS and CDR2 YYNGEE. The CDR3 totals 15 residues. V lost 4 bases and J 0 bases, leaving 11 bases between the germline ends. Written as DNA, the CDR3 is TGTGCCAGCAGCCCTCACTTAAGCTCTGGAAACACCATATATTTT. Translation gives CASSPHLSSGNTIYF.

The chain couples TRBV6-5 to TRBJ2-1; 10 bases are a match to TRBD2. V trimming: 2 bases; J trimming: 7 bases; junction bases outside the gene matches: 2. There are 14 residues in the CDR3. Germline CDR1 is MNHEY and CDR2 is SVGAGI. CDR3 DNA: TGTGCCAGCAGTTACGCTAGCGGGAGTAATGAGCAGTTCTTC. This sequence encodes CASSYASGSNEQFF.

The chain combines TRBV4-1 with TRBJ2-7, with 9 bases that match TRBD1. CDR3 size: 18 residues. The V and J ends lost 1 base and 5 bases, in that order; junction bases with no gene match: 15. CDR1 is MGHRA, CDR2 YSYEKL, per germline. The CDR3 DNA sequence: TGCGCCAGCAGCCAAGGAAGAGTTGCCGGGACAGGGATCCACGAGCAGTACTTC. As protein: CASSQGRVAGTGIHEQYF.

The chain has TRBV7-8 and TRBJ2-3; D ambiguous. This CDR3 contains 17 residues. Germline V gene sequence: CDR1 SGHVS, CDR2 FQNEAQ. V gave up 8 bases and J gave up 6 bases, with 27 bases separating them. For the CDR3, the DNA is TGTGCCAGCGTCCCCTCCCCGGAGTCTCCCCCCGTTGATACGCAGTATTTT. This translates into CASVPSPESPPVDTQYF.

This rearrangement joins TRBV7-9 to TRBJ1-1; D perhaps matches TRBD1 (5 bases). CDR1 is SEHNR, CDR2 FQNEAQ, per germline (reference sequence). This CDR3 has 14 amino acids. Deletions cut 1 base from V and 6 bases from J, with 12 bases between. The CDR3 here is CASSLVRGEAEAFF. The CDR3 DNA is TGTGCCAGCAGCTTAGTTAGAGGGGAGGCTGAAGCTTTCTTT.

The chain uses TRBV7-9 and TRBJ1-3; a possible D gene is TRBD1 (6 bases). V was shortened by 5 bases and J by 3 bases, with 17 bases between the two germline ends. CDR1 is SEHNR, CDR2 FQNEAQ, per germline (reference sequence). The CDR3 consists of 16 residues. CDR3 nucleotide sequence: TGTGCCAGCAGCCCAATCACAGGGCCTTATGGAAACACCATATATTTT. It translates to CASSPITGPYGNTIYF.

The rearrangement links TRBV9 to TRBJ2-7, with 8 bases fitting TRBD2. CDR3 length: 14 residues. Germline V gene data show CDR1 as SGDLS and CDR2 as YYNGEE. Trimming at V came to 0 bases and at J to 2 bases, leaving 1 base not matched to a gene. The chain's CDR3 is CASSVGGGTYEQYF. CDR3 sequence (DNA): TGTGCCAGCAGCGTAGGCGGGGGGACCTACGAGCAGTACTTC.

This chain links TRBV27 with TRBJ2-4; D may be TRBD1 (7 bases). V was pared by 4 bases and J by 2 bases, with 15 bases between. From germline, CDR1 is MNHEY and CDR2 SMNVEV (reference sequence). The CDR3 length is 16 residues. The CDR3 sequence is CASSYNRGGTKNIQYF. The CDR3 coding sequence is TGTGCCAGCAGTTATAACAGGGGAGGAACCAAAAACATTCAGTACTTC.

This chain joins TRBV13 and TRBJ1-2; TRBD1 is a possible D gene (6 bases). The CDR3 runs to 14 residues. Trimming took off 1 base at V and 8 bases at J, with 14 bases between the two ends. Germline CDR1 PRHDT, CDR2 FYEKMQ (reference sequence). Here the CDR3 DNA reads TGTGCCAGCAGCTTAGCCGACAGGTCTGGAGGCTACACCTTC. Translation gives CASSLADRSGGYTF.

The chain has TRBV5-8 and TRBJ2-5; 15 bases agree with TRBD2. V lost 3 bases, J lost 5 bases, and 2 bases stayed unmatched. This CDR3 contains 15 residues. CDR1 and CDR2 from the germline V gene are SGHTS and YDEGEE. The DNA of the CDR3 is TGTGCCAGCAGCTCTGGACTAGCGGGGGGGGAGACCCAGTACTTC. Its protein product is CASSSGLAGGETQYF. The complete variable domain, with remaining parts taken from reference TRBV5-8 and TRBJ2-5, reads EAGVTQSPTHLIKTRGQQATLRCSPISGHTSVYWYQQALGLGLQFLLWYDEGEERNRGNFPPRFSGRQFPNYSSELNVNALELEDSALYLCASSSGLAGGETQYFGPGTRLLVL.

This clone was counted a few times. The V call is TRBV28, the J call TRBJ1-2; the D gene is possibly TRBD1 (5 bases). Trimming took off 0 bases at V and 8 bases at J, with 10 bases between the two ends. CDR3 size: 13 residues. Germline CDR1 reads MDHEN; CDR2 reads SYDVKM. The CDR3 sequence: CASSLWGGVGYTF. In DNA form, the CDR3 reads TGTGCCAGCAGTTTATGGGGGGGGGTAGGCTACACCTTC.

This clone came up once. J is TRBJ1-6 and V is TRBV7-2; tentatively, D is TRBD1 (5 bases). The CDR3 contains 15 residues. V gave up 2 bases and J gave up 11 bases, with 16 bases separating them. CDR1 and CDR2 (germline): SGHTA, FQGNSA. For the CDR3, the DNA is TGTGCCAGCAGCTTATATGGACAAGAAATCCCACCCCTCCACTTT. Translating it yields CASSLYGQEIPPLHF.

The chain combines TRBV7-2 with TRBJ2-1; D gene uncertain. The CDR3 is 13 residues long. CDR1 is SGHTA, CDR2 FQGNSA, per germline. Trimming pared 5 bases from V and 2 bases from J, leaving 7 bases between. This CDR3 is CASSRTTYNEQFF. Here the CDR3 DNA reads TGTGCCAGCAGCCGTACTACCTACAATGAGCAGTTCTTC.

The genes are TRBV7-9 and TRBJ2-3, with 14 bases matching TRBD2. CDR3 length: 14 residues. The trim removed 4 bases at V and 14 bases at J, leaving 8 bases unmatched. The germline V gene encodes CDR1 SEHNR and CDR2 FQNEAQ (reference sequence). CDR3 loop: CASSSGTSGGSAYF. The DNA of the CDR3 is TGTGCCAGCAGCTCAGGGACTAGCGGGGGTAGTGCGTATTTT.